A selection of T cell receptor beta chains follows, all from one sample in a study of T cell responses to AZD1222 COVID-19 vaccine. The method was immunoSEQ multiplex PCR; TCRdb's version includes in-frame clones alone and lacks a portion of them. The profile shows roughly 85,000 clones, approximately 87% of them singletons. Sample: peripheral blood, taken on day 0 of AZD1222 vaccination. The receptors stem from an adult in good health. Each CDR3 is given with its conserved first and last residue. The order of the fields is CDR3 length, V gene, D gene, clone size, J gene, CDR3 DNA, CDR3 protein. D genes are given only for firm matches. The size field is filled for only some rows; it gives once, few, many or a size class.

cdr3_length: 16
v_call: TRBV15
d_call: NA
clone_size: NA
j_call: TRBJ1-3
cdr3_nt: TGTGCCACCAGCACCACCGGGTGGGGATCTGGAAACACCATATATTTT
cdr3_aa: CATSTTGWGSGNTIYF

cdr3_length: 15
v_call: TRBV19
d_call: TRBD2
clone_size: NA
j_call: TRBJ2-7
cdr3_nt: TGTGCCAGTAGTATTCTAGCGGAAGGGACCTACGAGCAGTACTTC
cdr3_aa: CASSILAEGTYEQYF

cdr3_length: 14
v_call: TRBV3-1/TRBV3-2
d_call: TRBD1
clone_size: NA
j_call: TRBJ2-7
cdr3_nt: TGTGCCAGCAGCCGGACAGGGATCGGGTACGAGCAGTACTTC
cdr3_aa: CASSRTGIGYEQYF

cdr3_length: 16
v_call: TRBV5-1
d_call: TRBD2
clone_size: NA
j_call: TRBJ2-1
cdr3_nt: TGCGCCAGCAGCTGGGGGACTAGCGGGAGGGCCGATGAGCAGTTCTTC
cdr3_aa: CASSWGTSGRADEQFF

cdr3_length: 16
v_call: TRBV4-2
d_call: NA
clone_size: NA
j_call: TRBJ1-5
cdr3_nt: TGTGCCAGCAGCCAAGATTCTTACGGGGGAGGTCAGCCCCAGCATTTT
cdr3_aa: CASSQDSYGGGQPQHF

cdr3_length: 15
v_call: TRBV4-1
d_call: TRBD2
clone_size: NA
j_call: TRBJ2-3
cdr3_nt: TGCGCCAGCAGCCAACGAGCGGGAGTTACAGATACGCAGTATTTT
cdr3_aa: CASSQRAGVTDTQYF

cdr3_length: 15
v_call: TRBV7-9
d_call: TRBD1
clone_size: NA
j_call: TRBJ2-7
cdr3_nt: TGTGCCAGCAGCTTGGAAGGGGGCACAATCTACGAGCAGTACTTC
cdr3_aa: CASSLEGGTIYEQYF

cdr3_length: 13
v_call: TRBV12-3/TRBV12-4
d_call: NA
clone_size: few
j_call: TRBJ2-7
cdr3_nt: TGTGCCAGCAGTTTTAGGTTCTCCTACGAGCAGTACTTC
cdr3_aa: CASSFRFSYEQYF

cdr3_length: 16
v_call: TRBV4-1
d_call: TRBD1
clone_size: NA
j_call: TRBJ1-6
cdr3_nt: TGCGCCAGCAGCCAAGATACCGGGACAGGGTACTCACCCCTCCACTTT
cdr3_aa: CASSQDTGTGYSPLHF

cdr3_length: 15
v_call: TRBV27
d_call: NA
clone_size: NA
j_call: TRBJ1-3
cdr3_nt: TGTGCCAGCAGTTTAGCACCCTTCTCTGGAAACACCATATATTTT
cdr3_aa: CASSLAPFSGNTIYF

cdr3_length: 14
v_call: TRBV11-2
d_call: NA
clone_size: NA
j_call: TRBJ2-7
cdr3_nt: TGTGCCAGCAGCGTAGGGAGCGGCACCTACGAGCAGTACTTC
cdr3_aa: CASSVGSGTYEQYF

cdr3_length: 12
v_call: TRBV28
d_call: NA
clone_size: NA
j_call: TRBJ1-2
cdr3_nt: TGTGCCACCGCGACGTCGGGCTATGGCTACACCTTC
cdr3_aa: CATATSGYGYTF

cdr3_length: 15
v_call: TRBV6-5
d_call: NA
clone_size: NA
j_call: TRBJ1-5
cdr3_nt: TGTGCCAGCAGTTACTCGTCTCAAAGCAATCAGCCCCAGCATTTT
cdr3_aa: CASSYSSQSNQPQHF

cdr3_length: 15
v_call: TRBV28
d_call: TRBD2
clone_size: NA
j_call: TRBJ2-7
cdr3_nt: TGTGCCAGCAGTCCGGGACTAGCGGGCACCTACGAGCAGTACTTC
cdr3_aa: CASSPGLAGTYEQYF

cdr3_length: 11
v_call: TRBV19
d_call: NA
clone_size: NA
j_call: TRBJ2-7
cdr3_nt: TGTGCCAGTCAACAGGGCTACGAGCAGTACTTC
cdr3_aa: CASQQGYEQYF

cdr3_length: 15
v_call: TRBV28
d_call: NA
clone_size: once
j_call: TRBJ1-6
cdr3_nt: TGTGCCAGCAGCCGCCGGACTGGCGCTGGGTCACCCCTCCACTTT
cdr3_aa: CASSRRTGAGSPLHF

cdr3_length: 13
v_call: TRBV6-5
d_call: NA
clone_size: NA
j_call: TRBJ1-1
cdr3_nt: TGTGCCAGCAGATCCTCCCCCCAGGGAGGAGCTTTCTTT
cdr3_aa: CASRSSPQGGAFF

cdr3_length: 14
v_call: TRBV7-9
d_call: NA
clone_size: NA
j_call: TRBJ1-2
cdr3_nt: TGTGCCAGCAGCCCCGCCACAGGCAACTATGGCTACACCTTC
cdr3_aa: CASSPATGNYGYTF

cdr3_length: 16
v_call: TRBV10-3
d_call: TRBD1
clone_size: NA
j_call: TRBJ2-3
cdr3_nt: TGTGCCATCAGTGAGCCCGGACAGGGGGTTGCAGATACGCAGTATTTT
cdr3_aa: CAISEPGQGVADTQYF

cdr3_length: 14
v_call: TRBV28
d_call: TRBD1
clone_size: NA
j_call: TRBJ1-4
cdr3_nt: TGTGCCAGCAGTCCCCAGGGGGAAGGGGAAAAACTGTTTTTT
cdr3_aa: CASSPQGEGEKLFF

cdr3_length: 16
v_call: TRBV18
d_call: TRBD2
clone_size: NA
j_call: TRBJ2-3
cdr3_nt: TGTGCCAGCTCACCGACTAGCGGGGGGGCAGGGGATACGCAGTATTTT
cdr3_aa: CASSPTSGGAGDTQYF

cdr3_length: 14
v_call: TRBV6-6
d_call: NA
clone_size: NA
j_call: TRBJ1-6
cdr3_nt: TGTGCCAGCAGTTACGGGCAGGGTAATTCACCCCTCCACTTT
cdr3_aa: CASSYGQGNSPLHF

cdr3_length: 13
v_call: TRBV24-1
d_call: NA
clone_size: NA
j_call: TRBJ1-2
cdr3_nt: TGTGCCACCAGTGGAGGTGGGACACTTGGCTACACCTTC
cdr3_aa: CATSGGGTLGYTF

cdr3_length: 15
v_call: TRBV3-1/TRBV3-2
d_call: NA
clone_size: NA
j_call: TRBJ2-4
cdr3_nt: TGTGCCAGCAGTCGACAGACCTCCACCAAAAACATTCAGTACTTC
cdr3_aa: CASSRQTSTKNIQYF

cdr3_length: 15
v_call: TRBV4-2
d_call: TRBD1
clone_size: NA
j_call: TRBJ1-5
cdr3_nt: TGTGCCAGCAGCCAAGAAGGACAGGAGAATCAGCCCCAGCATTTT
cdr3_aa: CASSQEGQENQPQHF

cdr3_length: 15
v_call: TRBV19
d_call: NA
clone_size: NA
j_call: TRBJ1-5
cdr3_nt: TGTGCCAGTAGTAGAAGAGGGGACTTCAATCAGCCCCAGCATTTT
cdr3_aa: CASSRRGDFNQPQHF

cdr3_length: 14
v_call: TRBV6-1
d_call: NA
clone_size: NA
j_call: TRBJ1-4
cdr3_nt: TGTGCCAGCAGTGAAACCGGGGGGCGTGAAAAACTGTTTTTT
cdr3_aa: CASSETGGREKLFF

cdr3_length: 16
v_call: TRBV6-2/TRBV6-3
d_call: TRBD2
clone_size: NA
j_call: TRBJ2-3
cdr3_nt: TGTGCCAGCAGTTACAATGCGGGAGGGCCCGGGAATACGCAGTATTTT
cdr3_aa: CASSYNAGGPGNTQYF

cdr3_length: 13
v_call: TRBV11-2
d_call: NA
clone_size: NA
j_call: TRBJ1-2
cdr3_nt: TGTGCCAGCAGCTTCGGACAGAACTCGGGCTACACCTTC
cdr3_aa: CASSFGQNSGYTF

cdr3_length: 15
v_call: TRBV3-1/TRBV3-2
d_call: TRBD1
clone_size: few
j_call: TRBJ1-5
cdr3_nt: TGTGCCAGCAGCCGGGACAGGGGAAGCAATCAGCCCCAGCATTTT
cdr3_aa: CASSRDRGSNQPQHF

cdr3_length: 14
v_call: TRBV19
d_call: NA
clone_size: NA
j_call: TRBJ1-2
cdr3_nt: TGTGCCAGTAGTATAGATCTGTGGGTTTATGGCTACACCTTC
cdr3_aa: CASSIDLWVYGYTF

cdr3_length: 15
v_call: TRBV5-1
d_call: TRBD1
clone_size: once
j_call: TRBJ2-1
cdr3_nt: TGCGCCAGCAGCCCCGGGACAGGGGGGGCCAATGAGCAGTTCTTC
cdr3_aa: CASSPGTGGANEQFF

cdr3_length: 15
v_call: TRBV25-1
d_call: TRBD1
clone_size: NA
j_call: TRBJ1-2
cdr3_nt: TGTGCCAGCAGTGATTCCGGGACAGGGAACTATGGCTACACCTTC
cdr3_aa: CASSDSGTGNYGYTF

cdr3_length: 15
v_call: TRBV5-5
d_call: TRBD1
clone_size: once
j_call: TRBJ2-7
cdr3_nt: TGTGCCAGCAGCCCTAGGACAGGGGACTCCTACGAGCAGTACTTC
cdr3_aa: CASSPRTGDSYEQYF

cdr3_length: 18
v_call: TRBV10-2
d_call: NA
clone_size: NA
j_call: TRBJ1-2
cdr3_nt: TGCGCCAGCAGTGTTCCCCGGGTAGGCACCACCCAGGACTATGGCTACACCTTC
cdr3_aa: CASSVPRVGTTQDYGYTF

cdr3_length: 14
v_call: TRBV3-1/TRBV3-2
d_call: NA
clone_size: NA
j_call: TRBJ1-1
cdr3_nt: TGTGCCAGCAGCCAAGCCGGGGGTTCCACTGAAGCTTTCTTT
cdr3_aa: CASSQAGGSTEAFF

cdr3_length: 13
v_call: TRBV5-1
d_call: NA
clone_size: NA
j_call: TRBJ1-2
cdr3_nt: TGCGCCAGCAGCGATCTACAGGGTTATGGCTACACCTTC
cdr3_aa: CASSDLQGYGYTF

cdr3_length: 14
v_call: TRBV11-2
d_call: NA
clone_size: NA
j_call: TRBJ2-1
cdr3_nt: TGTGCCAGCAGCTTAAGGCGACAAAGTCATGAGCAGTTCTTC
cdr3_aa: CASSLRRQSHEQFF

cdr3_length: 14
v_call: TRBV18
d_call: TRBD1
clone_size: NA
j_call: TRBJ1-1
cdr3_nt: TGTGCCAGCTCACCGGACAGGGGAACTCGGGTTGCTTTCTTT
cdr3_aa: CASSPDRGTRVAFF

cdr3_length: 13
v_call: TRBV28
d_call: NA
clone_size: NA
j_call: TRBJ1-5
cdr3_nt: TGTGCCAGCACCTCAGAGGGCAATCAGCCCCAGCATTTT
cdr3_aa: CASTSEGNQPQHF

cdr3_length: 13
v_call: TRBV5-1
d_call: NA
clone_size: NA
j_call: TRBJ1-2
cdr3_nt: TGCGCCAGCAGCAGGGACGCAACCTATGGCTACACCTTC
cdr3_aa: CASSRDATYGYTF

cdr3_length: 13
v_call: TRBV12-3/TRBV12-4
d_call: NA
clone_size: NA
j_call: TRBJ1-4
cdr3_nt: TGTGCCAGCCGCAGGGAGGGTAATGAAAAACTGTTTTTT
cdr3_aa: CASRREGNEKLFF

cdr3_length: 14
v_call: TRBV7-3
d_call: NA
clone_size: NA
j_call: TRBJ2-7
cdr3_nt: TGTGCCAGCAGCCTCGGACCCGCCGGATACGAGCAGTACTTC
cdr3_aa: CASSLGPAGYEQYF

cdr3_length: 15
v_call: TRBV19
d_call: NA
clone_size: once
j_call: TRBJ2-5
cdr3_nt: TGTGCCAGTAGTATAGAAGGCCAGAATTGGAAGACCCAGTACTTC
cdr3_aa: CASSIEGQNWKTQYF

cdr3_length: 17
v_call: TRBV19
d_call: TRBD1
clone_size: NA
j_call: TRBJ1-5
cdr3_nt: TGTGCCAGTACCCAAATTCAGGGGGCCGATAGCAATCAGCCCCAGCATTTT
cdr3_aa: CASTQIQGADSNQPQHF

cdr3_length: 16
v_call: TRBV3-1/TRBV3-2
d_call: NA
clone_size: NA
j_call: TRBJ2-2
cdr3_nt: TGTGCCAGCAGCCCTTACGGGACCCTGGAGACCGGGGAGCTGTTTTTT
cdr3_aa: CASSPYGTLETGELFF

cdr3_length: 17
v_call: TRBV7-9
d_call: NA
clone_size: NA
j_call: TRBJ2-7
cdr3_nt: TGTGCCAGCAGCCCGGGGGGCAGGAGCCAGCTTCTTTACGAGCAGTACTTC
cdr3_aa: CASSPGGRSQLLYEQYF

cdr3_length: 15
v_call: TRBV6-4
d_call: NA
clone_size: NA
j_call: TRBJ1-5
cdr3_nt: TGTGCCAGCAGCGCCGGCGCAGGTGCCAATCAGCCCCAGCATTTT
cdr3_aa: CASSAGAGANQPQHF

cdr3_length: 18
v_call: TRBV3-1/TRBV3-2
d_call: NA
clone_size: NA
j_call: TRBJ1-6
cdr3_nt: TGTGCCAGCAGCCAATCCCAGACACAGTCAAGGGTTGATTCACCCCTCCACTTT
cdr3_aa: CASSQSQTQSRVDSPLHF

cdr3_length: 12
v_call: TRBV2
d_call: NA
clone_size: NA
j_call: TRBJ2-5
cdr3_nt: TGTGCCAGCATGAGCGGCCAAGAGACCCAGTACTTC
cdr3_aa: CASMSGQETQYF

cdr3_length: 14
v_call: TRBV30
d_call: NA
clone_size: NA
j_call: TRBJ1-2
cdr3_nt: TGTGCCTGGAGACGAGGAATGGGGGTTGGTGGCTACACCTTC
cdr3_aa: CAWRRGMGVGGYTF

cdr3_length: 15
v_call: TRBV5-1
d_call: TRBD1
clone_size: NA
j_call: TRBJ1-4
cdr3_nt: TGCGCCAGCAGCTGGGACAGGGGTACTAATGAAAAACTGTTTTTT
cdr3_aa: CASSWDRGTNEKLFF

cdr3_length: 15
v_call: TRBV19
d_call: NA
clone_size: few
j_call: TRBJ1-5
cdr3_nt: TGTGCCAGTAGTACACAGGGTACAGGCAATCAGCCCCAGCATTTT
cdr3_aa: CASSTQGTGNQPQHF

cdr3_length: 17
v_call: TRBV6-2/TRBV6-3
d_call: NA
clone_size: NA
j_call: TRBJ1-4
cdr3_nt: TGTGCCAGCAGTTACAGGAACCCGCTCGGAACTAATGAAAAACTGTTTTTT
cdr3_aa: CASSYRNPLGTNEKLFF

cdr3_length: 14
v_call: TRBV7-8
d_call: NA
clone_size: NA
j_call: TRBJ1-5
cdr3_nt: TGTGCCAGCAGCTTGTTGGGAATCAATCAGCCCCAGCATTTT
cdr3_aa: CASSLLGINQPQHF

cdr3_length: 14
v_call: TRBV14
d_call: NA
clone_size: NA
j_call: TRBJ1-2
cdr3_nt: TGTGCCAGCAGCCAAGAGCTAAAAACGCAAAGCTACACCTTC
cdr3_aa: CASSQELKTQSYTF